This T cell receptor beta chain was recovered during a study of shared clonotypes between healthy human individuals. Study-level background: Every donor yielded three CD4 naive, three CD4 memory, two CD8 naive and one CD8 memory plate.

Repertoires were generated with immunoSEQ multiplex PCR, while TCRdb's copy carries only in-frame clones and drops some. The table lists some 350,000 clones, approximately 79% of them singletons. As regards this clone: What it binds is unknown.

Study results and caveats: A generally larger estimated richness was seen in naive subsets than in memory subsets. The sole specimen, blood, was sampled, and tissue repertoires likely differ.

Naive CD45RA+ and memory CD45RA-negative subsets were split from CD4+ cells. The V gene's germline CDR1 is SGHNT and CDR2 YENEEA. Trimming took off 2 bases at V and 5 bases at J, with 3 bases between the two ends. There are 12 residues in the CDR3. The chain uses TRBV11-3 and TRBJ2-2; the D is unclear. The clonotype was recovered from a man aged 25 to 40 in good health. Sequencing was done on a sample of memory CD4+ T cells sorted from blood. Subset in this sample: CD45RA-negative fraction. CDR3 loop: CASSLKTGELFF. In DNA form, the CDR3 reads TGTGCCAGCAGCTTAAAAACCGGGGAGCTGTTTTTT.